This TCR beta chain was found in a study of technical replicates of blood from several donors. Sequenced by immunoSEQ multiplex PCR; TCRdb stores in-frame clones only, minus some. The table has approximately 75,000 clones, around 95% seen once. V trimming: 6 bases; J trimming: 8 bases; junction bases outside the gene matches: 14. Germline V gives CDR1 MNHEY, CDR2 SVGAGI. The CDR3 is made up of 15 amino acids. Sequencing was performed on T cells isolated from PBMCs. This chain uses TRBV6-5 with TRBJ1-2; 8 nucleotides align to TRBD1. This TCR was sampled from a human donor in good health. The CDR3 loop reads CASSTPGQAPGGYTF. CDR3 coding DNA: TGTGCCAGCAGCACACCGGGACAGGCCCCAGGAGGCTACACCTTC.